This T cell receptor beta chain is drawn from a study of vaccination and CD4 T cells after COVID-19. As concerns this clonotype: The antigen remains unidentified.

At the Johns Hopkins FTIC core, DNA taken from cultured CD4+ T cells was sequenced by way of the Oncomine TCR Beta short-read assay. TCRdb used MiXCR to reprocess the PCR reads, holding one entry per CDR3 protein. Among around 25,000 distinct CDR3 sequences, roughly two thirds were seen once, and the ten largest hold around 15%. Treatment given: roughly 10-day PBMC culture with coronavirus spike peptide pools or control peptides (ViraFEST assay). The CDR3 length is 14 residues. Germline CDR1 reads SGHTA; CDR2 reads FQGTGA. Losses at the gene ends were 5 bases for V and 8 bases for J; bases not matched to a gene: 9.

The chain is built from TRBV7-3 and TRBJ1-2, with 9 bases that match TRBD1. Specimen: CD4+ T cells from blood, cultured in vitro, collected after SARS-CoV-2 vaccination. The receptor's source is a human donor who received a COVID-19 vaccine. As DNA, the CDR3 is TGTGCCAGCAGCCCGGGACAGGGTAAATTCGGCTACACCTTC. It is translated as CASSPGQGKFGYTF.